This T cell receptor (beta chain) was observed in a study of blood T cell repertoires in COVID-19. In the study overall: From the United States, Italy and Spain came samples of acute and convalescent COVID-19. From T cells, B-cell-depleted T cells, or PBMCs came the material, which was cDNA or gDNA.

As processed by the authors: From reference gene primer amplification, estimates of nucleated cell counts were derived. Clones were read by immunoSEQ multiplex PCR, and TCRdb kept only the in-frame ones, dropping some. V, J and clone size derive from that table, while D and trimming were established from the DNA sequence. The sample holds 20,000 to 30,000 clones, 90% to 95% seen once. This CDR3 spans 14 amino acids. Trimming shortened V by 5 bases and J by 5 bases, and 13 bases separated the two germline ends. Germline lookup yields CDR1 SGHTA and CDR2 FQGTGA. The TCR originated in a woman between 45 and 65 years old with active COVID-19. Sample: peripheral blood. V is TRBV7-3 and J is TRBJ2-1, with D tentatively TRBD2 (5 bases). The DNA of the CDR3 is TGTGCCAGCAGCCCCTCAGCGGCCCACAATGAGCAGTTCTTC. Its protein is CASSPSAAHNEQFF.